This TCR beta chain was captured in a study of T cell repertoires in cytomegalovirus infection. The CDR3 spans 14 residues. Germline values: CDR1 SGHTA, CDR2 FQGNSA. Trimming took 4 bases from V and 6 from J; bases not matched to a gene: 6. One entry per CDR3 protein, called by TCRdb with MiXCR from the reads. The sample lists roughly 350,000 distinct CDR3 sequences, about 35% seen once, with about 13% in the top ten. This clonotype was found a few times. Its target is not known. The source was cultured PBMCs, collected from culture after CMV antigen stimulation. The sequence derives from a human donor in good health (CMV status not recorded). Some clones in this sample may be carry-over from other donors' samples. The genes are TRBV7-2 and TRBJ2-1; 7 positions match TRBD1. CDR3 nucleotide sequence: TGTGCCAGCAGCTATACGGGACAGTCCAATGAGCAGTTCTTC. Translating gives CASSYTGQSNEQFF.